This TCR beta chain was obtained from a study of blood T cell repertoires in COVID-19 (dated by TCRdb to 2019 to 2021). Concerning the study at large: Recovered participants in ImmuneRACE Cohort 3 were defined by two consecutive negative NP/OP PCR tests, clearance by a healthcare professional, or resolution of symptoms. Collaborator samples came from the United States, Italy and Spain and covered acute and convalescent phases of COVID-19. Sample metadata almost always included a de-identified subject ID, COVID-19 status, age in years and sex. The samples were drawn from the first 160 participants of the ongoing ImmuneRACE study and from 1,200 or so subjects provided by 6 global collaborators. Where HLA class I and class II types were available, the types were taken from metadata supplied by the sample provider, not from assay-based typing. Subjects who had been exposed to COVID-19, were actively infected with it, or had recovered from it provided the deeply sampled blood TCRbeta repertoires that made up the dataset. The repertoires were released in a freely available public database intended as a resource for research on the immune response to SARS-CoV-2. The prospective study material was composed of cDNA or gDNA derived from T cells, B-cell-depleted T cells, or PBMCs. Overall study results and their limits: The amount of clinical and demographic metadata varied by source and participant and was provided uncurated.

Note on this clone: No cognate antigen has been identified for it. No much larger clonotype is one base removed from it; base qualities were not supplied.

Participants in the prospective study were enrolled through a virtual design, were aged roughly 18 to 100 years, and lived in about 25 United States geographic areas. In the prospective study, cohorts were assigned on the basis of participant-reported clinical history obtained from a screening survey and a study questionnaire. In the prospective study, mobile phlebotomists collected whole blood, serum and a nasopharyngeal or oropharyngeal swab from each participant. Prospective study participants could optionally give additional blood draws and questionnaires over a roughly two-month period. Prospective study blood samples were shipped either frozen or at room temperature before DNA extraction. The CDR3 sequence holds 12 residues, the cysteine and phenylalanine included. Of all the DNA, just the CDR3 is kept, 36 bases in frame from base 1. The germline V gene (reference sequence) sets CDR1 to MNHEY and CDR2 to SMNVEV. V drops 4 bases and J drops 4 bases, leaving 4 bases in between.

The immunoSEQ Assay, a bias-controlled multiplex PCR, was used to amplify TCRbeta CDR3 regions from genomic DNA. Turning to the authors' computational methods: Within the assay, amplification of reference gene primers was used to estimate how many nucleated cells each sample contained. To quantify the absolute abundance of each unique TCRbeta CDR3 rearrangement, sequence reads were collapsed and filtered. For each sample, productive Simpson clonality was calculated by taking the square root of Simpson's diversity index across productive rearrangements. TCRdb carries this immuneACCESS record with in-frame sequences only. Its versions omit some clonotypes, under half of them owing to an unresolved V gene in the studies checked, with the rest unexplained. V, J and clone size were drawn from that table, and D and trimming were deduced from the DNA. The sample profile shows hundreds of thousands of clones; around 87% of them were found once. The top ten clones comprise roughly 2% of the sample.

The sample taken for sequencing was PBMCs or T cells enriched from blood (not recorded which). The receptor was isolated from a man in his forties or fifties in a cohort exposed to, infected with or recovered from COVID-19 (not recorded which). The sequence joins TRBV27 to TRBJ2-2; the D gene cannot be named for sure. The CDR3 region has the sequence CASSSSTGELFF. The nucleotide sequence reads as follows: TGTGCCAGCAGTTCCAGCACCGGGGAGCTGTTTTTT.